The entry below gives a single T cell receptor (beta chain) sequence along with its context. Original data processing: Estimation of nucleated cell counts was performed using reference gene primer amplification. The table came from immunoSEQ multiplex PCR; TCRdb's copy has only in-frame clones and leaves some out. The V and J calls and clone size were taken over from that table, and D and trimming were inferred from the DNA. Of 55,000 to 75,000 clones in the sample, about 81% are singletons; the top ten hold 9.2%. These data belong to a study of blood T cell repertoires in COVID-19. Study overall: Samples of COVID-19 (acute and convalescent) were obtained from the United States, Italy and Spain. The analysed material was cDNA or gDNA that came from T cells, B-cell-depleted T cells, or PBMCs.

The germline V gene encodes CDR1 SGHNT and CDR2 YYREEE (reference sequence). The CDR3 is made up of 17 amino acids. J gave up 5 bases and V 4 bases, and 11 bases lay outside the gene matches. The chain joins TRBV5-4 to TRBJ2-6; 8 bases align to TRBD1. Sequencing was done on a sample of peripheral blood. This sequence was found in a human donor in a cohort sampled during active COVID-19. The CDR3 sequence: CASSGRTGRPRANVLTF. Here the CDR3 DNA reads TGTGCCAGCAGCGGACGGACAGGGAGGCCCCGGGCCAACGTCCTGACTTTC.